This T cell receptor (beta chain) was obtained from a study of blood T cell repertoires in COVID-19. Across the study: Some COVID-19 samples were acute and others convalescent; all came from the United States, Italy and Spain.

Under the authors' procedure: Cell counts per sample came from amplifying reference gene primers. Clones were read by immunoSEQ multiplex PCR, and TCRdb kept only the in-frame ones, dropping some. The DNA gave D and trimming, while V, J and clone size come from that table. Of tens of thousands of clones detected, around 89% appear once; the ten largest clones hold over 1.5%. The source is a man in his sixties with acute or convalescent COVID-19. Sequencing input: peripheral blood.

In nucleotides, the CDR3 is TGTGCCAGCAGTGAACGGGGAAACACCATATATTTT. It encodes CASSERGNTIYF. The gene calls are TRBV6-1 and TRBJ1-3; no clear D gene. From germline, CDR1 is MNHNS and CDR2 SASEGT. The CDR3 contains 12 residues. Trimming stripped 2 bases from V and 4 bases from J, with 3 bases between.